The source of this T cell receptor (beta chain) is a study of shared clonotypes between healthy human individuals. Study findings and constraints: Generation of non-shared clonotypes was less probable than generation of clonotypes shared by all four donors.

V shed 0 bases and J 1 base; nucleotides not matched to a gene: 12. The CDR3 runs 20 residues. Germline V gene data show CDR1 as LGHNA and CDR2 as YNFKEQ. As regards this clone: The target antigen is unknown.

Repertoires were generated with immunoSEQ multiplex PCR, while TCRdb's copy carries only in-frame clones and drops some. The table records about 2.4 million clones, roughly 93% of them present only once. V is TRBV4-2 and J is TRBJ1-5; 10 nucleotides align to TRBD1. This TCR was sampled from a man aged 18-30 years in good health. Some clones in this sample may be carry-over from other donors' samples. The specimen was naive CD4+ T cells from PBMCs. Subset: CD45RA+ positively selected. CDR3 amino acids: CASSQDDRGRGEHSNQPQHF. The CDR3 DNA sequence: TGTGCCAGCAGCCAAGACGACAGGGGGCGGGGCGAGCACAGCAATCAGCCCCAGCATTTT.